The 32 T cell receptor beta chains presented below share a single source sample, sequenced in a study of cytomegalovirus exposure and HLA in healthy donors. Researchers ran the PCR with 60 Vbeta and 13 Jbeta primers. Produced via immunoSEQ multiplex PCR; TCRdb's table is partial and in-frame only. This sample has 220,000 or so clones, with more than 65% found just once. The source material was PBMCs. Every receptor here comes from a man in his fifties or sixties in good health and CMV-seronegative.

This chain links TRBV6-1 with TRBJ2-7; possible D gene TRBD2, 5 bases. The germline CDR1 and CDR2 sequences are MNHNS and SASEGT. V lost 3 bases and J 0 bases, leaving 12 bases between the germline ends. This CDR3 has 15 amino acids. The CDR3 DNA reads TGTGCCAGCAGTGATGTGCGGGCGTTCTCCTACGAGCAGTACTTC. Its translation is CASSDVRAFSYEQYF.

The CDR3, as DNA: TGTGCCAGCAGTTTCCCGACTAGCGGGGCCTACAATGAGCAGTTCTTC. It codes for CASSFPTSGAYNEQFF. The chain combines TRBV28 with TRBJ2-1; TRBD2 aligns across 11 bases. CDR3 length: 16 residues. CDR1 and CDR2 from the germline V gene are MDHEN and SYDVKM. With V trimmed by 3 bases and J by 2 bases, 3 bases remained unmatched.

The CDR3 region has the DNA TGTGCATCTCGGGTGGGAGAGGCGCAGTATTTT. Translating it yields CASRVGEAQYF. This sequence joins TRBV19 and TRBJ2-3, with a possible D match to TRBD2 (5 bases). The CDR3 sequence is 11 residues long. The germline V gene has CDR1 LNHDA and CDR2 SQIVND (reference sequence). Filled out from reference TRBV19 and TRBJ2-3, the complete variable domain reads DGGITQSPKYLFRKEGQNVTLSCEQNLNHDAMYWYRQDPGQGLRLIYYSQIVNDFQKGDIAEGYSVSREKKESFPLTVTSAQKNPTAFYLCASRVGEAQYFGPGTRLTVL.

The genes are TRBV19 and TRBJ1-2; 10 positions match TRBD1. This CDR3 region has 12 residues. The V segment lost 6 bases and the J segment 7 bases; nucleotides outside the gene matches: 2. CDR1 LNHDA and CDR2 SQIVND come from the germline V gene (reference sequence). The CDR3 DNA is TGTGCCAGTAGAGGGACAGGGGCTGGCTACACCTTC. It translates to CASRGTGAGYTF.

The CDR3 nucleotides are TGTGCCAGCCGGCCTCCGGGACAGGGGGCGTACGAGCAGTACTTC. Its protein is CASRPPGQGAYEQYF. This rearrangement joins TRBV6-5 to TRBJ2-7; 12 bases agree with TRBD1. Germline CDR1 is MNHEY and CDR2 is SVGAGI. With V trimmed by 8 bases and J by 4 bases, 9 bases remained unmatched. This CDR3 region has 15 residues.

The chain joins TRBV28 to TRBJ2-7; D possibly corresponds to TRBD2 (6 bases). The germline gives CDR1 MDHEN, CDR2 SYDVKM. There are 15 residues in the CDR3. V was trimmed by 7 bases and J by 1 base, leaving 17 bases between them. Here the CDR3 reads CASNSRGGGSYEQYF. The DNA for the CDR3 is TGTGCCAGCAATAGTAGGGGAGGAGGGTCCTACGAGCAGTACTTC.

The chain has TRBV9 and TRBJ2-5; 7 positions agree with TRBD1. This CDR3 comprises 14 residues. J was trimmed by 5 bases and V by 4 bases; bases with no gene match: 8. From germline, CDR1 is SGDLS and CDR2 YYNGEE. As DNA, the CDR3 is TGTGCCAGCAGCAGGGGACAGTCACGGGAGACCCAGTACTTC. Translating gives CASSRGQSRETQYF.

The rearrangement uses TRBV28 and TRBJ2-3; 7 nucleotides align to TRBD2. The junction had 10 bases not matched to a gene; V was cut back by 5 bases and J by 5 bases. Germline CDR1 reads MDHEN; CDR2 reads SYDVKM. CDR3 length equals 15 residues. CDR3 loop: CASSTGGAGRDTQYF. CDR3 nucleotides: TGTGCCAGCAGTACGGGGGGAGCAGGACGAGATACGCAGTATTTT.

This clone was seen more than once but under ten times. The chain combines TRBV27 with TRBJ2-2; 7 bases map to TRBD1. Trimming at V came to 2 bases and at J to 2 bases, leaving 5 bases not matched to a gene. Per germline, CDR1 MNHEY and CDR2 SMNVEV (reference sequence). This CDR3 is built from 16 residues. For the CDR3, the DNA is TGTGCCAGCAGTTTAGTAGGGGGCCGAAACACCGGGGAGCTGTTTTTT. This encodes CASSLVGGRNTGELFF.

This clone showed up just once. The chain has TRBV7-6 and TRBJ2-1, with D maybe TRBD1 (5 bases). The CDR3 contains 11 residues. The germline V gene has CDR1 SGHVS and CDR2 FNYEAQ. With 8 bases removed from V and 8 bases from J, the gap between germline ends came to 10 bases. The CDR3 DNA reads TGTGCCAGCTCCCAGGGTGATGAGCAGTTCTTC. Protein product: CASSQGDEQFF.

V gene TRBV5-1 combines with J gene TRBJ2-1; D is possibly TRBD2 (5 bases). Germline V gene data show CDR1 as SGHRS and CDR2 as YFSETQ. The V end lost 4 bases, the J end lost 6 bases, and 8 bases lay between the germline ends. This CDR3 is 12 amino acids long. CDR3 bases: TGCGCCAGCAGCCCTGGAGGCAATGAGCAGTTCTTC. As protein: CASSPGGNEQFF. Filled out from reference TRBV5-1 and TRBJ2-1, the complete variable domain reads KAGVTQTPRYLIKTRGQQVTLSCSPISGHRSVSWYQQTPGQGLQFLFEYFSETQRNKGNFPGRFSGRQFSNSRSEMNVSTLELGDSALYLCASSPGGNEQFFGPGTRLTVL.

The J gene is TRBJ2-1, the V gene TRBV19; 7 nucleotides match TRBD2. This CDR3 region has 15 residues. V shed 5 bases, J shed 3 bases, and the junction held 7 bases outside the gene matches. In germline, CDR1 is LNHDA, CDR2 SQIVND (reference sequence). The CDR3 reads CASSVGGSDYNEQFF. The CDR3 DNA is TGTGCCAGTAGTGTGGGCGGGAGCGACTACAATGAGCAGTTCTTC.

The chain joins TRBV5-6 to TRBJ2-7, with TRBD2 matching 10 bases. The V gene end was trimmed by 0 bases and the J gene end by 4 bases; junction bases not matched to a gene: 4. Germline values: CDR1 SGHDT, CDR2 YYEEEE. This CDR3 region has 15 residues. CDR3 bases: TGTGCCAGCAGCTTGGGGCCTAGCGGGAGTTACGAGCAGTACTTC. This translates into CASSLGPSGSYEQYF. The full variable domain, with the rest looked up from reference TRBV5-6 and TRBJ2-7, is DAGVTQSPTHLIKTRGQQVTLRCSPKSGHDTVSWYQQALGQGPQFIFQYYEEEERQRGNFPDRFSGHQFPNYSSELNVNALLLGDSALYLCASSLGPSGSYEQYFGPGTRLTVT.

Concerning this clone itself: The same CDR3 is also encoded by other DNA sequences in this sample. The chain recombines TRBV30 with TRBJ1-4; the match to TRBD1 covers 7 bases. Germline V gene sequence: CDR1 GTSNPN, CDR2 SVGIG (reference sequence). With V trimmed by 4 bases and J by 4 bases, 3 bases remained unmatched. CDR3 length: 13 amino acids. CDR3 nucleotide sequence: TGTGCCTGGACGGGACAGCTTAATGAAAAACTGTTTTTT. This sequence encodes CAWTGQLNEKLFF.

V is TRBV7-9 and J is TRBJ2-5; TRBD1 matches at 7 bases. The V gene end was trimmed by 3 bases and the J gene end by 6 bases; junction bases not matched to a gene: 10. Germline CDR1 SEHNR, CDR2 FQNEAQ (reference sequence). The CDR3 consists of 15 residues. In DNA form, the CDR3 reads TGTGCCAGCAGCTTCTACAGGGGCCGCATCCAGACCCAGTACTTC. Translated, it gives CASSFYRGRIQTQYF.

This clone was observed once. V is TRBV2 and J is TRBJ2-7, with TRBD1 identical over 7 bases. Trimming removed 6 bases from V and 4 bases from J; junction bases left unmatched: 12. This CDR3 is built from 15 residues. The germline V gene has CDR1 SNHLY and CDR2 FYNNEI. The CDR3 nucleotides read TGTGCCAGCAGCTCAGTGGCAGGGGGACGGTACGAGCAGTACTTC. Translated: CASSSVAGGRYEQYF.

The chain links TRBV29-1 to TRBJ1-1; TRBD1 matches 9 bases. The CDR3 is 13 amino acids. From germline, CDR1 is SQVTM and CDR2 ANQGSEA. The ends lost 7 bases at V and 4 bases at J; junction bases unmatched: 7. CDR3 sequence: CSAVRGQGTEAFF. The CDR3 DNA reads TGCAGCGCAGTAAGGGGACAGGGCACTGAAGCTTTCTTT.

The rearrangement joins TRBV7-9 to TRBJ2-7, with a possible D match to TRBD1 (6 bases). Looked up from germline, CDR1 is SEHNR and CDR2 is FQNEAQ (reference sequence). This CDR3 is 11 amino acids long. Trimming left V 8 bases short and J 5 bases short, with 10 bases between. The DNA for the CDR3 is TGTGCCAGCGGGGGCCCCCACGAGCAGTACTTC. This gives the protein CASGGPHEQYF.

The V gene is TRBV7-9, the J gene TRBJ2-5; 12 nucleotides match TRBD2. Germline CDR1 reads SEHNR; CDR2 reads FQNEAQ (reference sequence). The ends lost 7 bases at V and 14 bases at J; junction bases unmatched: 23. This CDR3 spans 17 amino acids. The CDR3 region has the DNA TGTGCCAGCACCTTGGGGAACCGTCGGACTAGCGGGACTCCCGCCTACTTC. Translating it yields CASTLGNRRTSGTPAYF.

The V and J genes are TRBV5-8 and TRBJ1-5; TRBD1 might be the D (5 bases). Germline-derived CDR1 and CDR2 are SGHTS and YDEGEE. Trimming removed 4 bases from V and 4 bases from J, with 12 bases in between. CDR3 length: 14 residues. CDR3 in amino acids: CASSHQGVNQPQHF. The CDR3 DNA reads TGTGCCAGCAGCCACCAGGGTGTAAATCAGCCCCAGCATTTT.

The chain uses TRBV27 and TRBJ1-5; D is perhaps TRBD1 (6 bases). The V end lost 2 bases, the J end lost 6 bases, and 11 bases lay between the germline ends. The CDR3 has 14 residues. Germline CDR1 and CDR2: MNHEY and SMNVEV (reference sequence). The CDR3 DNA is TGTGCCAGCAGTTTACTGGGGGCGGGTCAGCCCCAGCATTTT. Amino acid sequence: CASSLLGAGQPQHF.

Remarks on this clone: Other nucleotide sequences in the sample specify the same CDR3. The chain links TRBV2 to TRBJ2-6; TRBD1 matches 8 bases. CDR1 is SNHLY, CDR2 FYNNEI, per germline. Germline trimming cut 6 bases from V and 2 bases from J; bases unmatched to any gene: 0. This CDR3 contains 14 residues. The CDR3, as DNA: TGTGCCAGCAGGACAGGGGCTGGGGCCAACGTCCTGACTTTC. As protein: CASRTGAGANVLTF.

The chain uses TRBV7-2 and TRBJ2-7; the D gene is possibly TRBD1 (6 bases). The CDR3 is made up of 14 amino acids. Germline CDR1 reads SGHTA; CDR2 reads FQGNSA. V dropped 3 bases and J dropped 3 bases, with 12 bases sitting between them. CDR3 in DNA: TGTGCCAGCAGCTTCGTAGGGGGAAGCTACGAGCAGTACTTC. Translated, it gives CASSFVGGSYEQYF.

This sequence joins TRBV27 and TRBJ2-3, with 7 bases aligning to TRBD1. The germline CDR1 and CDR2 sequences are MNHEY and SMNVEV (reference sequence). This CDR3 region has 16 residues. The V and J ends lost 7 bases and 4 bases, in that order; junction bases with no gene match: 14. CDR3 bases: TGTGCCAGCACTCGACTTAGGACAGGAGAAGCAGATACGCAGTATTTT. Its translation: CASTRLRTGEADTQYF.

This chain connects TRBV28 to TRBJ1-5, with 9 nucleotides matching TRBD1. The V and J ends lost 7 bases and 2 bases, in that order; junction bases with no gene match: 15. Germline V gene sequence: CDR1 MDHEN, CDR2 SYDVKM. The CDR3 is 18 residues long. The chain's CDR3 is CASTTDRGTFWGNQPQHF. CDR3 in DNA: TGTGCCAGCACCACGGACAGGGGAACATTTTGGGGCAATCAGCCCCAGCATTTT.

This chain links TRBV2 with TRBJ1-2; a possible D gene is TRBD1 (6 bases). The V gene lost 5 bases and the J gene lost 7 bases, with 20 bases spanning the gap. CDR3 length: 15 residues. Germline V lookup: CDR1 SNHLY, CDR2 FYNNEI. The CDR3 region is CASSPRDTTPAGYTF. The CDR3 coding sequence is TGTGCCAGCAGTCCTAGGGACACCACCCCGGCTGGCTACACCTTC.

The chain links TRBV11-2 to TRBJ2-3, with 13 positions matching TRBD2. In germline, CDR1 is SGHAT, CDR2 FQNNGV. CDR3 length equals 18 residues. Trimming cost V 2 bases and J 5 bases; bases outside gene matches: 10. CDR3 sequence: CASSLFPTSGRGLDTQYF. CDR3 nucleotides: TGTGCCAGCAGCTTATTCCCCACTAGCGGGAGGGGATTAGATACGCAGTATTTT.

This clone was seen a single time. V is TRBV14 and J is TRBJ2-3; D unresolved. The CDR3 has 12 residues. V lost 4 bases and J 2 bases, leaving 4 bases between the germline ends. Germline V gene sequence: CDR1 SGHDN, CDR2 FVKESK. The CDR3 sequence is CASSLITDTQYF. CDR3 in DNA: TGTGCCAGCAGCCTCATCACAGATACGCAGTATTTT.

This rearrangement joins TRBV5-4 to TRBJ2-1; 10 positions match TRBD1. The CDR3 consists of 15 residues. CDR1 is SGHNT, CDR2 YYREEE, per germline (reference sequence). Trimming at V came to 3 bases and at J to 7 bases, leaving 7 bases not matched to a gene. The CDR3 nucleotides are TGTGCCAGCAGCTCGGGACAGGGGTCGGTAAATGAGCAGTTCTTC. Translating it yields CASSSGQGSVNEQFF.

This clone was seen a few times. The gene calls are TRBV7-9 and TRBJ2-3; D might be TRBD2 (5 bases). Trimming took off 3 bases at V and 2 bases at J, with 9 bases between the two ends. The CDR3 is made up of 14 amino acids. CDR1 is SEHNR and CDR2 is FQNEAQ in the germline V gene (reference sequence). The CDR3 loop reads CASSLLAITDTQYF. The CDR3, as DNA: TGTGCCAGCAGCTTGCTAGCTATCACAGATACGCAGTATTTT.

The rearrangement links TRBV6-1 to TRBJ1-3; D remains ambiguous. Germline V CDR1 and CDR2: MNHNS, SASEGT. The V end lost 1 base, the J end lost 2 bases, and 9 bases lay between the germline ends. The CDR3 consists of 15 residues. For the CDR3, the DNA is TGTGCCAGCAGTGAAGGTCTCTTTACTGGAAACACCATATATTTT. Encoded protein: CASSEGLFTGNTIYF.

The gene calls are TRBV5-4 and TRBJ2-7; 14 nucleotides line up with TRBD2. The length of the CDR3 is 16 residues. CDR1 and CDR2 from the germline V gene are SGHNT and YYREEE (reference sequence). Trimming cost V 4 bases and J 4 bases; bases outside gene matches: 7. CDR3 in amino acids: CASSRGGTSGRYEQYF. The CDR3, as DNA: TGTGCCAGCAGCCGCGGCGGGACTAGCGGGAGATACGAGCAGTACTTC.